One sample yielded the 29 T cell receptor beta chains listed below, sequenced in a study of shared clonotypes between healthy human individuals. Sequencing was performed with immunoSEQ multiplex PCR; in TCRdb, only in-frame clones are kept and a portion is missing. This sample has about 1,800,000 clones; about 95% occur once, and the top ten carry roughly 1.2%. Terminally differentiated effector memory CD45RA+ cells were excluded from the naive CD8 cells, which were CD45RO-negative and positively selected for CCR7. Source material: naive CD8+ T cells sorted from blood. The receptors were gathered from a man between 18 and 29 years old in good health.

Turning to this clone: A read error may account for a junction end that differs from germline. This chain joins TRBV7-9 and TRBJ1-5, with D perhaps TRBD1 (5 bases). Germline CDR1 is SEHNR and CDR2 is FQNEAQ (reference sequence). This CDR3 spans 13 amino acids. CDR3 nucleotide sequence: TGTGCCAGCAGGTTAGGGGACAATCAGCCCCAGCATTTT. This gives the protein CASRLGDNQPQHF.

The rearrangement links TRBV27 to TRBJ2-2; 7 positions match TRBD1. Germline assignment: CDR1 MNHEY and CDR2 SMNVEV (reference sequence). The J segment lost 6 bases and the V segment lost 8 bases, leaving 9 bases of the junction unmatched. The CDR3 is 14 residues long. CDR3 sequence (DNA): TGTGCCAGCGCTCTCTTACAGGGGCCCGGGGAGCTGTTTTTT. This codes for CASALLQGPGELFF.

This chain connects TRBV4-1 to TRBJ2-7; TRBD2 agrees at 9 bases. V lost 4 bases, J lost 6 bases, and 13 bases stayed unmatched. Germline values: CDR1 MGHRA, CDR2 YSYEKL. The CDR3 is 16 amino acids. This chain's CDR3 is CASSPRLAESAGEQYF. In DNA, the CDR3 is TGCGCCAGCAGCCCTCGACTAGCGGAGTCGGCGGGCGAGCAGTACTTC.

The V call is TRBV19, the J call TRBJ1-3; D is unresolved. CDR3 length: 16 residues. Trimming took off 3 bases at V and 0 bases at J, with 12 bases between the two ends. CDR1 and CDR2 from the germline V gene are LNHDA and SQIVND (reference sequence). DNA of the CDR3: TGTGCCAGTAGTATCACGGGCAAGATCTCTGGAAACACCATATATTTT. Its translation is CASSITGKISGNTIYF.

With regard to this clone: Other DNA sequences in this specimen translate into the identical CDR3. The chain is built from TRBV27 and TRBJ2-1; TRBD2 might be the D (5 bases). V lost 2 bases and J lost 4, with 9 bases in between. This CDR3 is built from 14 residues. From germline, CDR1 is MNHEY and CDR2 SMNVEV (reference sequence). CDR3 amino acids: CASSLAGDYNEQFF. The CDR3 bases are TGTGCCAGCAGTTTAGCGGGTGATTACAATGAGCAGTTCTTC.

This clone has just one count. V gene TRBV5-1 combines with J gene TRBJ2-7; TRBD1 agrees at 8 bases. V trimming: 4 bases; J trimming: 0 bases; junction bases outside the gene matches: 6. The CDR3 runs 15 residues. The germline V gene encodes CDR1 SGHRS and CDR2 YFSETQ. CDR3 protein: CASSPRDRSSYEQYF. The CDR3 DNA follows: TGCGCCAGCAGCCCCCGGGACAGGAGCTCCTACGAGCAGTACTTC.

The chain employs TRBV19 and TRBJ2-3; 8 bases align to TRBD2. V shed 7 bases, J shed 2 bases, and the junction held 5 bases outside the gene matches. Looked up from germline, CDR1 is LNHDA and CDR2 is SQIVND (reference sequence). The length of the CDR3 is 14 residues. The CDR3 reads CASTVAGNTDTQYF. DNA for the CDR3: TGTGCCAGTACTGTAGCGGGGAACACAGATACGCAGTATTTT.

The gene calls are TRBV30 and TRBJ1-4; 7 bases are a match to TRBD1. This CDR3 region has 13 residues. CDR1 GTSNPN and CDR2 SVGIG come from the germline V gene (reference sequence). V was clipped by 5 bases and J by 8 bases; unmatched bases: 8. CDR3 amino acids: CAWDRVPGEKLFF. For the CDR3, the DNA is TGTGCCTGGGACAGGGTACCAGGGGAAAAACTGTTTTTT.

The J gene is TRBJ2-7, the V gene TRBV4-1; D gene uncertain. In germline, CDR1 is MGHRA, CDR2 YSYEKL. The V and J ends lost 1 base and 0 bases respectively, with 10 bases between them. This CDR3 is built from 15 residues. CDR3 region: CASSQVPQPSYEQYF. The CDR3 DNA follows: TGCGCCAGCAGCCAAGTTCCACAGCCCTCCTACGAGCAGTACTTC.

This chain uses TRBV7-9 with TRBJ1-2; 7 nucleotides agree with TRBD1. Germline V gene sequence: CDR1 SEHNR, CDR2 FQNEAQ (reference sequence). The CDR3 is 16 residues long. The J segment lost 5 bases and the V segment lost 4 bases, leaving 13 bases of the junction unmatched. The DNA of the CDR3 is TGTGCCAGCAGCTCAATGGGGACAGAGTTCTTGTATGGCTACACCTTC. Translated, it gives CASSSMGTEFLYGYTF.

The V gene is TRBV30, the J gene TRBJ2-1; no clear D. CDR1 and CDR2 from the germline V gene are GTSNPN and SVGIG (reference sequence). The length of the CDR3 is 12 residues. Trimming took off 3 bases at V and 5 bases at J, with 8 bases between the two ends. The CDR3 sequence: CAWSPANNEQFF. The CDR3 DNA sequence: TGTGCCTGGAGCCCCGCGAACAATGAGCAGTTCTTC. The whole variable domain, remainder taken from reference TRBV30 and TRBJ2-1, is SQTIHQWPATLVQPVGSPLSLECTVEGTSNPNLYWYRQAAGRGLQLLFYSVGIGQISSEVPQNLSASRPQDRQFILSSKKLLLSDSGFYLCAWSPANNEQFFGPGTRLTVL.

The chain employs TRBV6-5 and TRBJ2-1; perhaps TRBD2 as D (6 bases). This CDR3 has 15 residues. CDR1 is MNHEY and CDR2 is SVGAGI in the germline V gene. V was pared by 4 bases and J by 7 bases, with 17 bases between. In DNA form, the CDR3 reads TGTGCCAGCAGTTCCCGGGACTCCCCCGTTAATGAGCAGTTCTTC. It specifies CASSSRDSPVNEQFF.

The chain carries TRBV6-1 and TRBJ2-7, with no clear D. Germline CDR1 MNHNS, CDR2 SASEGT. Between the trimmed V and J ends, which lost 3 bases and 4 bases, there was a span of 13 bases. The CDR3 has 14 amino acids. The CDR3 region is CASSEWLRSYEQYF. The CDR3 DNA sequence: TGTGCCAGCAGTGAGTGGCTTAGGAGTTACGAGCAGTACTTC.

The V call is TRBV30, the J call TRBJ2-5; TRBD1 matches 8 bases. Germline CDR1 GTSNPN, CDR2 SVGIG (reference sequence). This CDR3 has 13 residues. Trimming removed 6 bases from V and 5 bases from J; junction bases left unmatched: 8. The CDR3 region is CACETGGRETQYF. The CDR3 nucleotides are TGTGCCTGCGAAACAGGGGGACGGGAGACCCAGTACTTC.

A few counts support this clone. The chain employs TRBV27 and TRBJ1-2, with D perhaps matching TRBD1 (6 bases). The CDR3 extends over 14 amino acids. Germline lookup yields CDR1 MNHEY and CDR2 SMNVEV (reference sequence). Trimming left V 6 bases short and J 1 base short, with 12 bases between. The CDR3: CASSHNRVNYGYTF. The CDR3 DNA reads TGTGCCAGCAGCCACAACAGGGTTAACTATGGCTACACCTTC.

This clone was seen more than once but under ten times. The chain couples TRBV19 to TRBJ2-1; D uncertain. The CDR3 spans 14 residues. Germline CDR1 and CDR2: LNHDA and SQIVND (reference sequence). V was pared by 4 bases and J by 8 bases, with 15 bases between. CDR3 protein: CASSRASDLDEQFF. CDR3 DNA sequence: TGTGCCAGTAGTAGGGCTAGTGATCTCGATGAGCAGTTCTTC.

V is TRBV5-1 and J is TRBJ1-6, with TRBD1 identical over 7 bases. CDR1 SGHRS and CDR2 YFSETQ come from the germline V gene. The CDR3 loop spans 17 amino acids. Germline trimming cut 0 bases from V and 4 bases from J; bases unmatched to any gene: 7. CDR3 sequence reads: CASSLGNQGGYNSPLHF. CDR3 in DNA: TGCGCCAGCAGCTTGGGTAACCAGGGGGGATATAATTCACCCCTCCACTTT.

This sequence joins TRBV28 and TRBJ2-7; D perhaps matches TRBD1 (5 bases). Germline V gene data show CDR1 as MDHEN and CDR2 as SYDVKM. Trimming removed 7 bases at V and 0 bases at J, with 13 bases between. This CDR3 spans 14 amino acids. CDR3: CASKGAVYSYEQYF. For the CDR3, the DNA is TGTGCCAGCAAAGGGGCAGTCTACTCCTACGAGCAGTACTTC.

The chain combines TRBV7-8 with TRBJ2-5; D not certain. Germline loops: CDR1 SGHVS, CDR2 FQNEAQ. Trimming took off 5 bases at V and 1 base at J, with 23 bases between the two ends. CDR3 size: 18 residues. As DNA, the CDR3 is TGTGCCAGCAGCCCACCCTTGATAGGACGAACTCCCCAAGAGACCCAGTACTTC. Amino acids: CASSPPLIGRTPQETQYF.

This clone has only one observation. The V gene is TRBV11-3, the J gene TRBJ1-1; D gene ambiguous. This CDR3 spans 13 amino acids. Germline CDR1 SGHNT, CDR2 YENEEA. Trimming removed 5 bases at V and 0 bases at J, with 7 bases between. The CDR3 bases are TGTGCCAGCAGCCTGACAATGAACACTGAAGCTTTCTTT. As protein: CASSLTMNTEAFF.

The J gene is TRBJ1-1, the V gene TRBV7-6, with no clear D. The length of the CDR3 is 14 residues. The V end lost 5 bases, the J end lost 1 base, and 11 bases lay between the germline ends. Germline values: CDR1 SGHVS, CDR2 FNYEAQ. CDR3 loop: CASSPKPGNTEAFF. CDR3 DNA: TGTGCCAGCAGCCCCAAACCGGGGAACACTGAAGCTTTCTTT.

The gene calls are TRBV7-6 and TRBJ2-5; TRBD2 matches 7 bases. The CDR3 sequence is 17 residues long. The V gene's germline CDR1 is SGHVS and CDR2 FNYEAQ. V was clipped by 4 bases and J by 5 bases; unmatched bases: 16. CDR3 protein: CASSSAPLEGGLETQYF. CDR3 coding DNA: TGTGCCAGCAGCTCTGCGCCTTTAGAGGGAGGGCTTGAGACCCAGTACTTC.

This clone was seen only once. Other DNA variants within this sample encode the same CDR3. CDR3 in amino acids: CASSLTVSYEQYF. CDR3 DNA: TGTGCCAGCAGTCTGACAGTCTCCTACGAGCAGTACTTC. The genes are TRBV28 and TRBJ2-7; weak D call: TRBD1 (5 bases). Germline assignment: CDR1 MDHEN and CDR2 SYDVKM. The CDR3 is 13 amino acids. V lost 5 bases and J 0 bases, leaving 8 bases between the germline ends.

This chain uses TRBV28 with TRBJ1-4, with 8 bases matching TRBD1. Looked up from germline, CDR1 is MDHEN and CDR2 is SYDVKM. The CDR3 is made up of 14 amino acids. Trimming cost V 2 bases and J 4 bases; bases outside gene matches: 0. This CDR3 is CASSLGQGNEKLFF. The DNA for the CDR3 is TGTGCCAGCAGTTTAGGACAGGGTAATGAAAAACTGTTTTTT.

This chain links TRBV7-8 with TRBJ1-1; unclear D gene. The CDR3 sequence is 15 residues long. V lost 1 base and J lost 3, with 12 bases in between. From germline, CDR1 is SGHVS and CDR2 FQNEAQ. DNA of the CDR3: TGTGCCAGCAGCTTAGATCGGTGGGCCCACACTGAAGCTTTCTTT. Amino acids: CASSLDRWAHTEAFF.

This chain uses TRBV7-5 with TRBJ2-5; the table's D call TRBD2 went unverified against the DNA. TRBV7-5 is described as a pseudogene. The CDR3 length is 16 residues. Here the CDR3 reads CARSLGPGDVGETQYF. In nucleotides, the CDR3 is TGTGCCAGAAGCTTAGGGCCGGGGGACGTGGGTGAGACCCAGTACTTC.

The chain couples TRBV2 to TRBJ2-7; D is perhaps TRBD1 (5 bases). The CDR3 length is 14 residues. Germline V gives CDR1 SNHLY, CDR2 FYNNEI. V lost 10 bases and J lost 3, with 19 bases in between. The CDR3, as DNA: TGTGCCACCCTCGGCCCGACAGAGCACTACGAGCAGTACTTC. This codes for CATLGPTEHYEQYF.

In regard to this clone: The junction shows a germline mismatch at one end, possibly a read error. Other DNA variants within this sample encode the same CDR3. The chain carries TRBV28 and TRBJ2-1, with TRBD2 matching 12 bases. This CDR3 region has 17 residues. Germline values: CDR1 MDHEN, CDR2 SYDVKM. The CDR3 sequence: CASSLVVRTSGKNEQFF. The CDR3 coding sequence is TGTGCCAGCAGTTTAGTCGTTAGGACTAGCGGGAAGAATGAACAGTTCTTC.

This CDR3 reads CASSEGLAGNKETQYF. The CDR3 nucleotides are TGCGCCAGCAGTGAGGGATTAGCGGGGAATAAAGAGACCCAGTACTTC. This chain uses TRBV10-1 with TRBJ2-5; 8 bases are shared with TRBD2. The CDR3 extends over 16 amino acids. J gave up 3 bases and V 2 bases, and 8 bases lay outside the gene matches. Per the germline V gene, CDR1 is WNHNN and CDR2 is SYGVQD (reference sequence).